This record concerns one T cell receptor beta chain sequence. Its antigen is as yet unknown. These data originate in a study of cytomegalovirus exposure and HLA in healthy donors. Study conclusions and caveats: High specificity and sensitivity for cytomegalovirus status were reported for the classifier.

The germline gives CDR1 SGHVS, CDR2 FQNEAQ. V shed 5 bases and J 1 base; nucleotides not matched to a gene: 5. The CDR3 length is 14 residues. Regarding donors, all were healthy bone marrow donors. This PCR relied on a set of 60 Vbeta primers and 13 Jbeta primers. Method: immunoSEQ multiplex PCR; TCRdb's copy keeps in-frame clones and lacks some. The sample records about 160,000 clones, roughly 76% being singletons. The sample taken for sequencing was PBMCs. The rearrangement links TRBV7-8 to TRBJ2-7; 7 positions match TRBD1. This sequence was found in a woman in her forties or fifties in good health and CMV-seronegative. For the CDR3, the DNA is TGTGCCAGCAGCCCCCGGGACAGATCCTACGAGCAGTACTTC. Translated, it gives CASSPRDRSYEQYF.